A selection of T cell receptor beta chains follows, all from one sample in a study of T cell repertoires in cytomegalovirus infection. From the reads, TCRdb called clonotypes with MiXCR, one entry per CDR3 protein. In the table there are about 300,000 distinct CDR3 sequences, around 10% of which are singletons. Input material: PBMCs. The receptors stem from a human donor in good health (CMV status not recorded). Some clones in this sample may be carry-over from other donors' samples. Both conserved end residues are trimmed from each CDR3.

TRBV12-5,ASGLHPGTGETQY
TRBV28,ASSLLARGGGYT
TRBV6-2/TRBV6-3,ASSYPIIASGQGLDEQF
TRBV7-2,ASSSGQRPREQF
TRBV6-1,ASSTGTSGRTDTQY
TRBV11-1,ASSLSLSEQY
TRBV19,ASTTGITEAF
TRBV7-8,ASSLVSSYGYT
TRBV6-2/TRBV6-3,ASSTYTREQF
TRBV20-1,SARHSGVGTDTQY
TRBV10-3,AISGEGPGVNEKLF
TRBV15,ATSGRLGLSTYNEQF
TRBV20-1,STEVGGASTDTQY
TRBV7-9,ASSLGVGEQF
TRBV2,ASSGLSGWPNQETQY
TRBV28,ASTGGRGTIY
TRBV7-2,ASSPHPSSTDTQY
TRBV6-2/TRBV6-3,ASSYSPGRVNTEAF
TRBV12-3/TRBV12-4,ASSSPLLARVTDTQY
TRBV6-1,ASSATGFYSEAF
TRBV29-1,SVEVVEEKWAEAF
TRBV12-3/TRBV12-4,ASRPSGTPSGELF
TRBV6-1,ASSEARTGGTGELF
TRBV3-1,ASSQHVLSNTEAF
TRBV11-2,ASSFSDLGPTRQF
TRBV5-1,ASSLVDRTAFRNSPLH
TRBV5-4,ASSARGGQETQY
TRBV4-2,ASSQDGTSGGAGNEQF
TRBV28,ASRGRGGPDTQY
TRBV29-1,SVEDLYTQY
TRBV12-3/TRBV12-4,ASSLWTDEKLF
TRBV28,ASSLSGAGYGYT
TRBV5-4,ASSVGYGYA
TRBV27,ASSPVGPGHRETQY
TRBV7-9,ATNRGAAEAF
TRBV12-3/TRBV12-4,ASSPTPSRSYNQPQH
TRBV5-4,ASSGEGGRRDTQY
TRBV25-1,ASSEGPGAGGYT
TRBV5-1,ASSPMPVPGQGDGYT
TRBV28,ASSSGSLGQNEQF
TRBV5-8,ASSLVGARLLEETQY
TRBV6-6,ASGTGELF
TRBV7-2,ASSSQGADGYGYT
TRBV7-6,ASSLETGPTIGWRGNTIY
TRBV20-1,STKTSGGASEQF
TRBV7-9,ASSLVTGAYSNQPQH
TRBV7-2,ASSSGTIYNEQF
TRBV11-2,ASSLRLAGTGGTDTQY
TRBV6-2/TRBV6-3,ASSYSYEGYT
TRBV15,ATSRATGLASYNEQF
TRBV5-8,ASSLGRTSPLTDTQY